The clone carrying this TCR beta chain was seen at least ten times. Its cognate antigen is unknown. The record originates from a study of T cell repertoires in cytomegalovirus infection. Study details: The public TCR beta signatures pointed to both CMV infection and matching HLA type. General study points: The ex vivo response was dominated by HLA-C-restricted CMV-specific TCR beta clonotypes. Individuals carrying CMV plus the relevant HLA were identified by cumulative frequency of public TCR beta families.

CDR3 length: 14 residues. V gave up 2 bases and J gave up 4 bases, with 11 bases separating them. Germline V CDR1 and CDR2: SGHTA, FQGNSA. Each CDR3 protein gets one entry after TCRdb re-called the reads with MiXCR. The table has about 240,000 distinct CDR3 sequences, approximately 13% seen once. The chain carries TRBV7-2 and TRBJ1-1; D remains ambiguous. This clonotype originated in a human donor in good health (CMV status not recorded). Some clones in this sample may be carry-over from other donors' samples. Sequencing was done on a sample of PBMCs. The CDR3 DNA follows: TGTGCCAGCAGCTTATCCACGGCCAGCACTGAAGCTTTCTTT. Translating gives CASSLSTASTEAFF.